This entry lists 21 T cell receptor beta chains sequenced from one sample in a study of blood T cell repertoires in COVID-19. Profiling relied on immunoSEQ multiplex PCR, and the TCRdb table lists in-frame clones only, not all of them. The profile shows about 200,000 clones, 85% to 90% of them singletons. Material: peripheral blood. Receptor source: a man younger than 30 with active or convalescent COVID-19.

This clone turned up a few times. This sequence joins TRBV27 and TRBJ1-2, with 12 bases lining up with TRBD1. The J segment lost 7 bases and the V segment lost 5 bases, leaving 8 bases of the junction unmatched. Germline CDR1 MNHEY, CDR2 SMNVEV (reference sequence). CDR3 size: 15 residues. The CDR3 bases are TGTGCCAGCAGTCAGCATCTGGGACAGGGGGCTGGCTACACCTTC. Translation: CASSQHLGQGAGYTF.

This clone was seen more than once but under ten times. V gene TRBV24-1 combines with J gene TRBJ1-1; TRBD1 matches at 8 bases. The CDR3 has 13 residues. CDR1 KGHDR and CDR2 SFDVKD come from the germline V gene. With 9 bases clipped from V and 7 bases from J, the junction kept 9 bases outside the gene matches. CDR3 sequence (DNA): TGTGCCACCCAATTCGGGACAGGAGGTGAAGCTTTCTTT. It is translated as CATQFGTGGEAFF.

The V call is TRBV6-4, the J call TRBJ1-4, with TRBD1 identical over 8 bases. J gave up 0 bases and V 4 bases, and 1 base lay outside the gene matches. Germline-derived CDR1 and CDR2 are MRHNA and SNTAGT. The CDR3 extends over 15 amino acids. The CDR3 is CASSGGQATNEKLFF. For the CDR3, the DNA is TGTGCCAGCAGTGGGGGACAGGCAACTAATGAAAAACTGTTTTTT.

The CDR3 sequence is CASSGAHEQYF. The CDR3 DNA sequence: TGTGCCAGCAGCGGGGCCCACGAGCAGTACTTC. This chain joins TRBV6-2 or TRBV6-3 and TRBJ2-7; D possibly matches TRBD1 or TRBD2 (5 bases each). The germline CDR1 and CDR2 sequences are MNHEY and SVGEGT. V was pared by 6 bases and J by 5 bases, with 8 bases between. The CDR3 extends over 11 amino acids.

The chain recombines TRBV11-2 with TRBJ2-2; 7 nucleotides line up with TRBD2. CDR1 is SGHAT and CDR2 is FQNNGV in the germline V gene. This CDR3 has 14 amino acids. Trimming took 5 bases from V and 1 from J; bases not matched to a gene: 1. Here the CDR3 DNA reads TGTGCCAGCAGCGGGACTATGAACACCGGGGAGCTGTTTTTT. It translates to CASSGTMNTGELFF.

The CDR3 region has the DNA TGTGCCAGCAGCCAAGATAGAAGCGGGAGGGCCCATGAGCAGTTCTTC. The encoded protein is CASSQDRSGRAHEQFF. V is TRBV4-2 and J is TRBJ2-1, with 10 bases aligning to TRBD2. From germline, CDR1 is LGHNA and CDR2 YNFKEQ. CDR3 size: 16 residues. Unmatched junction bases numbered 7, after V lost 0 bases and J lost 8 bases.

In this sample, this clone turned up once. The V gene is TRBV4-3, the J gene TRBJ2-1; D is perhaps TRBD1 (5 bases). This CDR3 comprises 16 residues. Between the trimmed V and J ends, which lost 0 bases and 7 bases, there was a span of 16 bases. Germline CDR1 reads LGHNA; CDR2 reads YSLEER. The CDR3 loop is CASSQDKGVSGNEQFF. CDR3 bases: TGCGCCAGCAGCCAAGATAAGGGTGTGTCAGGGAATGAGCAGTTCTTC.

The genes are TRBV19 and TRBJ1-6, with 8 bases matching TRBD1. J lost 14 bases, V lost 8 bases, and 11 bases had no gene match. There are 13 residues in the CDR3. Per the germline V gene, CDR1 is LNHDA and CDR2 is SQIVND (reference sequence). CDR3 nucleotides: TGTGCCAGTGGGACAGGCCGACCGGGGACCCTCCACTTT. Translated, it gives CASGTGRPGTLHF.

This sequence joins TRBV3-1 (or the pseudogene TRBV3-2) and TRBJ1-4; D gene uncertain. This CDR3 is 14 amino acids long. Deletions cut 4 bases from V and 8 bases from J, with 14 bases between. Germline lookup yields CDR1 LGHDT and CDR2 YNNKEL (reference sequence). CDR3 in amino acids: CASSLTDTGEKLFF. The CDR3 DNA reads TGTGCCAGCAGCCTTACAGACACGGGGGAAAAACTGTTTTTT.

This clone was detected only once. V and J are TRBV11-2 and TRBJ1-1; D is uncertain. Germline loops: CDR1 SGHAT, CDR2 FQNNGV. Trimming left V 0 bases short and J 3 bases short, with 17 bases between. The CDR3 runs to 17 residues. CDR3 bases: TGTGCCAGCAGCTTAGAGGTGGTCCCCTTCTCGGACACTGAAGCTTTCTTT. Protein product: CASSLEVVPFSDTEAFF.

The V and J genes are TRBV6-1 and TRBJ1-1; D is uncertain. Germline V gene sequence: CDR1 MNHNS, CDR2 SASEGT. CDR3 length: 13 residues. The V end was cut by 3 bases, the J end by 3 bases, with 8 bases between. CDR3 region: CASSDQRYTEAFF. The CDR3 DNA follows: TGTGCCAGCAGTGACCAGCGGTACACTGAAGCTTTCTTT.

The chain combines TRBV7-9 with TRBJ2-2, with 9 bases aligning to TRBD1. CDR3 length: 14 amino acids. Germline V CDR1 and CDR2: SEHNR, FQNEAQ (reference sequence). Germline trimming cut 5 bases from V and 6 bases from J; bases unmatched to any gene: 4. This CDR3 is CASSHRGQPGELFF. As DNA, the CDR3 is TGTGCCAGCAGCCACAGGGGGCAACCCGGGGAGCTGTTTTTT. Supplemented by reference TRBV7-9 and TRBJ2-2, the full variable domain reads DTGVSQNPRHKITKRGQNVTFRCDPISEHNRLYWYRQTLGQGPEFLTYFQNEAQLEKSRLLSDRFSAERPKGSFSTLEIQRTEQGDSAMYLCASSHRGQPGELFFGEGSRLTVL.

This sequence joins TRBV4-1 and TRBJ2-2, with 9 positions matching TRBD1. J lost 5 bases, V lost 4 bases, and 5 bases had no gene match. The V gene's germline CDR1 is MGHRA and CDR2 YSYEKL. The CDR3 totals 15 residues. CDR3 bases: TGCGCCAGCAGCCCGTGGACAGGGGCTACCGGGGAGCTGTTTTTT. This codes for CASSPWTGATGELFF.

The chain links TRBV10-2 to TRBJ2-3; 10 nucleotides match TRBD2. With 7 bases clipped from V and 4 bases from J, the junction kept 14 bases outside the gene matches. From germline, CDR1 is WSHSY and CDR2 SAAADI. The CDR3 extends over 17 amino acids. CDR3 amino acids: CASTGASGSTVADTQYF. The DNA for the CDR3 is TGCGCCAGCACGGGGGCTAGCGGGAGTACGGTGGCAGATACGCAGTATTTT.

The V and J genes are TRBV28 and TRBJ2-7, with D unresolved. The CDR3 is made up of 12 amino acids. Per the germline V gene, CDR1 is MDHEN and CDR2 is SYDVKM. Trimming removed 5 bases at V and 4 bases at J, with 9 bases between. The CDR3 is CASSLVAYEQYF. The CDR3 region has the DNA TGTGCCAGCAGTCTTGTGGCTTACGAGCAGTACTTC.

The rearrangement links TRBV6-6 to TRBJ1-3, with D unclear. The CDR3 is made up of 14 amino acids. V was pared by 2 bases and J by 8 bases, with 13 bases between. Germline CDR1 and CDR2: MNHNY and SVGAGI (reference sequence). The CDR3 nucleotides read TGTGCCAGCAGTTACCCCTCGGGGATTGACACCATATATTTT. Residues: CASSYPSGIDTIYF.

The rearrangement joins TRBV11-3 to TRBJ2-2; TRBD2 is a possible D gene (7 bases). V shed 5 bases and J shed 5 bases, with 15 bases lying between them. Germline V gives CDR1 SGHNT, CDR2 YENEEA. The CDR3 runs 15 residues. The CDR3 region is CASSDHREGTGELFF. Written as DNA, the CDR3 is TGTGCCAGCAGCGACCACAGGGAGGGGACCGGGGAGCTGTTTTTT.

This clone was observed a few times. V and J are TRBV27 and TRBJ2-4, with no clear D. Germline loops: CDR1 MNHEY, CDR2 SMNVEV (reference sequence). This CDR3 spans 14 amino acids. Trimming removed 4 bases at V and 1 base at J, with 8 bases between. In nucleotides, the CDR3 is TGTGCCAGCAGTTCGCTCCGGGCCAAAAACATTCAGTACTTC. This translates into CASSSLRAKNIQYF.

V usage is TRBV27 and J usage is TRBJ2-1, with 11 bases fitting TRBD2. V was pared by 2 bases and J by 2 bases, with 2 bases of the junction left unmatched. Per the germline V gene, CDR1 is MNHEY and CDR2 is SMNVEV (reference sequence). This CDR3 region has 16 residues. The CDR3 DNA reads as TGTGCCAGCAGTTTAACTAGCGGGAGTACCTACAATGAGCAGTTCTTC. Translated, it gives CASSLTSGSTYNEQFF.

The CDR3 sequence: CASSSDRSPLLANVLTF. CDR3 in DNA: TGCGCCAGCAGCTCCGACAGGAGTCCTCTTCTTGCCAACGTCCTGACTTTC. This chain joins TRBV5-1 and TRBJ2-6; TRBD1 might be the D (6 bases). Germline V gene data show CDR1 as SGHRS and CDR2 as YFSETQ. The CDR3 is made up of 17 amino acids. Trimming cost V 3 bases and J 7 bases, with 20 bases left between them.

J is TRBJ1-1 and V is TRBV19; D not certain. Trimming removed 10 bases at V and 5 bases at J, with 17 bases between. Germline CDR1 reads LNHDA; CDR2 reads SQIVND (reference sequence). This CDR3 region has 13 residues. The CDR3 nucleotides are TGTGCCACCCGGGTCCCGCAGTTGACTGAAGCTTTCTTT. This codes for CATRVPQLTEAFF.